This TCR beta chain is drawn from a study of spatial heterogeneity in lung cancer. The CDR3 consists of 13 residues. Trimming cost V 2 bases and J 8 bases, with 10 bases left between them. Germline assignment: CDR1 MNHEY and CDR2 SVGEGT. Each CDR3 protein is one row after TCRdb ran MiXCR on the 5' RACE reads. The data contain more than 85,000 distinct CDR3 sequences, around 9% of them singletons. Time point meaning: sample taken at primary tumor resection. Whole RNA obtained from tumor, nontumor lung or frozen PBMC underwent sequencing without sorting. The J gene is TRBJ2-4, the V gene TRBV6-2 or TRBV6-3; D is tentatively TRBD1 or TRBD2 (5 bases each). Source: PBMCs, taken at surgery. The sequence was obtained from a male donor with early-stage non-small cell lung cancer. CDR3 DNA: TGTGCCAGCAGTTACAGGGTGGGGGACATTCAGTACTTC. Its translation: CASSYRVGDIQYF.